This entry concerns a single TCR beta chain. Its binding antigen is unknown. No per-base quality is available; no much larger clone lies one base away. Synthetic TCR analog templates were spiked into each PCR so that absolute template abundance could be estimated from read counts. The immunoSEQ assay used bias-controlled V and J gene primers to amplify TCRbeta CDR3 regions from genomic DNA. Sequencing of rearranged TCRbeta segments was performed at approximately 20X coverage. Processing in the source paper ran as follows. Sequencing errors were corrected by clustering, and CDR3s were annotated against IMGT so that V, D and J genes could be assigned. Downstream analyses used only productive TCRbeta rearrangements and left out out-of-frame or stop-codon sequences. To compute clonality, Shannon entropy was normalized by the log of the number of unique productive sequences and then subtracted from one. Fisher's exact test with Benjamini-Hochberg correction, at a threshold of adjusted p below 0.01, was used to find clones that differed between time points or between blood and tumor. Sourced from immuneACCESS, this table was stored by TCRdb with only in-frame sequences that have V and J called. A share of the clones is absent; for the studies checked, an unresolved V gene accounts for under half, and the remainder has no known explanation. V and J calls and clone size come straight from that table; D and trimming were deduced from the DNA. This sample is represented by roughly 30,000 clones; 70% to 90% of them were singletons. The ten biggest clones cover about 1.7% of the sample.

This sample is part of a study of PD-L1 blockade in urothelial cancer (dated by TCRdb to the late 2010s). Describing the broader study: Therapy was started at some point between 2014 and 2016 for all patients, and atezolizumab 1,200 mg was administered intravenously every 3 weeks. Patients had an ECOG performance status of 0 or 1 and had received between 0 and 3 prior chemotherapy regimens. Somatic, immune and clinical correlates of response to PD-L1 blockade with atezolizumab in urothelial cancer were the focus of an exploratory multi-omic analysis. Durable clinical benefit was defined as progression-free survival longer than 6 months, and TCR features were also tested against progression-free and overall survival. Pretreatment blood TCR-seq was available for twenty-nine patients, at least one posttreatment blood collection was obtained for about 24 patients, and tumor TCR-seq was available for about 24 patients. Durable clinical benefit was achieved by nine patients but not by the remaining 20. Pretreatment tumor samples, along with matched peripheral blood collected serially before and after atezolizumab treatment, underwent TCR sequencing. Blood samples were analyzed 3 weeks after the start of treatment (second dose) and 6 weeks after the start of treatment. A median of roughly 140,000 T cells and approximately 83,000 unique TCRs was obtained from blood samples, and a median clonality of around 0.072 was observed. About 85% of the 29 patients were males with bladder-origin urothelial cancer, and about 65% of the 29 reported a prior smoking history. In the same patients who had TCR sequencing, pretreatment tumors also underwent whole exome sequencing and RNA sequencing. What the work shows at the level of the full study, not this receptor alone: Because of the small sample size (n of about 29) and the many exploratory analyses performed, the results are intended to be regarded as hypothesis-generating. Improved progression-free and overall survival was found to be associated with pretreatment peripheral blood TCR clonality below the median. Patients with durable benefit showed greater expansion of tumor-associated TCR clones in peripheral blood 3 weeks after starting treatment (n ≈ 21, p = 0.022).

A cohort of around 29 patients with locally advanced or metastatic urothelial carcinoma, treated at Memorial Sloan Kettering on a trial protocol, was included. Peripheral blood mononuclear cells were collected pretreatment and during treatment, with between 1 and 8 total time points obtained per patient. The Qiagen DNeasy Blood extraction kit was used to purify genomic DNA from total PBMCs and tumor samples. PBMCs were collected pretreatment and during treatment, and were isolated and stored as previously described. CDR3 length: 15 amino acids, cysteine to phenylalanine. Of all the DNA, just the CDR3 is kept, 45 bases in frame from base 1. V is cut back by 5 bases and J by 2 bases, with 8 bases in the junction unmatched. As encoded in the germline V gene (reference sequence), CDR1 is SEHNR while CDR2 is FQNEAQ.

This TCR was sampled from a man aged 45 to 65 with urothelial cancer. The material sequenced was PBMCs, taken around atezolizumab (anti-PD-L1) treatment. The sequence joins TRBV7-9 to TRBJ2-7, and 8 junction bases match TRBD2. The DNA sequence follows: TGTGCCAGCAGCGCCCGCGGGAGGAACCCCTACGAGCAGTACTTC. The encoded protein is CASSARGRNPYEQYF. The entire variable domain, with the stretches around the CDR3 drawn from the reference TRBV7-9 and TRBJ2-7 proteins, is DTGVSQNPRHKITKRGQNVTFRCDPISEHNRLYWYRQTLGQGPEFLTYFQNEAQLEKSRLLSDRFSAERPKGSFSTLEIQRTEQGDSAMYLCASSARGRNPYEQYFGPGTRLTVT.